This T cell receptor (beta chain) originates from a study of CD8+CD57+ T cells in acquired aplastic anemia. As for the study in general: CD4+ and CD8+ cells, once sorted, gave DNA averaging approximately 3 ug. The study's findings and limits: A set of 25 to 30 CD8+ CDR3 sequences was shared between patients and controls, and these sequences appeared highly expressed in patients. Significance was not reached for CD8+ Simpson's diversity between patients and controls.

CDR3 length: 12 residues. Germline CDR1 reads LNHNV; CDR2 reads YYDKDF (reference sequence). Trimming stripped 0 bases from V and 5 bases from J, with 2 bases between. This clonotype showed up many times. What it binds is not known. Genomic DNA acted as the template from which TCR beta VDJ combination and CDR3 sequence profiling were carried out. TCRdb analysed the reads with MiXCR anew, one entry per CDR3 protein. The sample lists about 190,000 distinct CDR3 sequences; 64% were seen once. This TCR came from a human donor with severe aplastic anemia or a healthy control (not recorded which). The sample was sorted CD4+, CD8+, or CD8+CD57+ T cells (not recorded which) from PBMCs. The gene calls are TRBV15 and TRBJ1-5; D call uncertain. As DNA, the CDR3 is TGTGCCACCAGCAGAGATGATCAGCCCCAGCATTTT. Protein: CATSRDDQPQHF.